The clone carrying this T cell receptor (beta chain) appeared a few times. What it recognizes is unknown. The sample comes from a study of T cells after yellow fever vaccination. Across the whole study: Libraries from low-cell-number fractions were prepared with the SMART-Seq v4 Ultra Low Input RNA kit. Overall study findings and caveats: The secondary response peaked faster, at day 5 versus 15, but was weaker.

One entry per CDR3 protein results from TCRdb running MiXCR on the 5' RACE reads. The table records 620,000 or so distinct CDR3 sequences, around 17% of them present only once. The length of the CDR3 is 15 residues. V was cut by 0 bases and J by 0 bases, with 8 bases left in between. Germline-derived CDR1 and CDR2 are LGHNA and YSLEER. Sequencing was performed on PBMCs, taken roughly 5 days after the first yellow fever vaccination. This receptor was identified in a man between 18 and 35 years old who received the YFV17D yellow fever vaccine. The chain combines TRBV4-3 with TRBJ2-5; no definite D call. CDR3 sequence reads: CASSQDTTYQETQYF. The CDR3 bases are TGCGCCAGCAGCCAAGATACTACGTACCAAGAGACCCAGTACTTC.